These T cell receptor beta chains were read from a single sample in a study of low-dose radiotherapy and immunotherapy resistance in tumors. TCRdb reanalysed the reads using MiXCR and keeps one entry per CDR3 protein. Here the sample spans approximately 90,000 distinct CDR3 sequences, 18% being singletons. This specimen consisted of PBMCs, obtained before treatment. The source of these receptors is a male donor with prostate cancer. Each CDR3 is given with its conserved first and last residue. The D gene is left open where the match is weak. Rows give clone size only sometimes, using once, few, many, or a class for an expanded clone.

clone_size,d_call,v_call,j_call,cdr3_nt,cdr3_aa
.,TRBD2,TRBV6-6,TRBJ2-3,TGTGCCACCTGGGACGCGGGGGGGAGCACAGATACGCAGTATTTT,CATWDAGGSTDTQYF
many,TRBD2,TRBV2,TRBJ2-5,TGTGCCAGCAGTGACGACGGGGGGGCTGAGGAGACCCAGTACTTC,CASSDDGGAEETQYF
many,.,TRBV6-2/TRBV6-3,TRBJ2-5,TGTGCCAGCACCGCCTTCAGGAGGGCAGACATAGCCCAAGAGACCCAGTACTTC,CASTAFRRADIAQETQYF
many,.,TRBV5-1,TRBJ2-4,TGCGCCAGCAGATTTGAGGGAGACATTCAGTACTTC,CASRFEGDIQYF
many,TRBD1,TRBV6-2/TRBV6-3,TRBJ2-7,TGTGCCAGCGCCAGGGGGCTCGAGCAGTACTTC,CASARGLEQYF
many,.,TRBV10-3,TRBJ2-3,TGTGCCATCACGGCGGGCCTTAGCACAGATACGCAGTATTTT,CAITAGLSTDTQYF
many,.,TRBV6-5,TRBJ2-2,TGTGCCAGCAGTGAAATCGTTTTCTGGCAGGGTGGGACCGGGGAGCTGTTTTTT,CASSEIVFWQGGTGELFF
many,TRBD1,TRBV13,TRBJ2-6,TGTGCCAGCAGCGCTAGGGGGCCTGGGGCCAACGTCCTGACTTTC,CASSARGPGANVLTF
many,TRBD2,TRBV6-5,TRBJ2-3,TGTGCCGGCAGGAAGGTAGCGGGGGGGCACTTGGATACGCAGTATTTT,CAGRKVAGGHLDTQYF
many,.,TRBV20-1,TRBJ2-5,TGCAGTGCTAGAGCGCGGGCTGGGGAGACCCAGTACTTC,CSARARAGETQYF
many,TRBD1,TRBV7-2,TRBJ2-7,TGTGCCAGCAGCTCCCAACCCGACAGGGTTCCCGAGCAGTACTTC,CASSSQPDRVPEQYF